What follows are 21 T cell receptor beta chains derived from one specimen sequenced in a study of blood T cell repertoires in COVID-19. TCRdb's copy holds only in-frame clones and misses some; the assay was immunoSEQ multiplex PCR. The table lists under 150,000 clones, 85% of them singletons, with about an eighth in the top ten. The sample comprised peripheral blood. The receptor source for this set is a human donor in a cohort sampled during active COVID-19.

This chain links TRBV5-1 with TRBJ1-1; 7 bases line up with TRBD1. The V gene end was trimmed by 7 bases and the J gene end by 2 bases; junction bases not matched to a gene: 14. Per the germline V gene, CDR1 is SGHRS and CDR2 is YFSETQ. The CDR3 is made up of 16 amino acids. Here the CDR3 reads CASSLPRGQPNTEAFF. The CDR3 DNA reads as TGCGCCAGCTCTTTACCGCGGGGACAGCCTAACACTGAAGCTTTCTTT.

The genes are TRBV5-4 and TRBJ2-7, with 7 bases that match TRBD1. This CDR3 has 13 residues. V was pared by 4 bases and J by 4 bases, with 5 bases of the junction left unmatched. Germline V lookup: CDR1 SGHNT, CDR2 YYREEE (reference sequence). The chain's CDR3 is CASSGGQSYEQYF. The CDR3 coding sequence is TGTGCCAGCAGCGGGGGACAGTCGTACGAGCAGTACTTC.

The chain combines TRBV11-2 with TRBJ1-1; D is unclear. The length of the CDR3 is 15 residues. Germline V gene sequence: CDR1 SGHAT, CDR2 FQNNGV. Trimming shortened V by 4 bases and J by 2 bases, and 14 bases separated the two germline ends. The CDR3 is CASSSRTDFNTEAFF. CDR3 DNA sequence: TGTGCCAGCAGCTCTAGGACGGACTTTAACACTGAAGCTTTCTTT.

V usage is TRBV19 and J usage is TRBJ2-7; TRBD1 matches at 10 bases. CDR1 is LNHDA and CDR2 is SQIVND in the germline V gene (reference sequence). V lost 6 bases to trimming and J lost 3 bases; unmatched junction nucleotides: 8. The CDR3 spans 15 residues. The CDR3 DNA reads as TGTGCCAGTAGCCCAACCCGGACAGGGGGCTACGAGCAGTACTTC. It codes for CASSPTRTGGYEQYF.

This chain connects TRBV30 to TRBJ1-1; weak D call: TRBD1 (6 bases). Trimming pared 3 bases from V and 3 bases from J, leaving 23 bases between. The germline gives CDR1 GTSNPN, CDR2 SVGIG (reference sequence). The CDR3 covers 17 residues. CDR3 in amino acids: CAWSEPSRGASHTEAFF. CDR3 nucleotide sequence: TGTGCCTGGAGCGAACCAAGCCGGGGGGCTAGCCACACTGAAGCTTTCTTT. Full variable domain (outside the CDR3, taken from reference TRBV30 and TRBJ1-1): SQTIHQWPATLVQPVGSPLSLECTVEGTSNPNLYWYRQAAGRGLQLLFYSVGIGQISSEVPQNLSASRPQDRQFILSSKKLLLSDSGFYLCAWSEPSRGASHTEAFFGQGTRLTVV.

This clone was observed a few times. This chain links TRBV2 with TRBJ2-5; the D gene is possibly TRBD1 (6 bases). Per germline, CDR1 SNHLY and CDR2 FYNNEI. The CDR3 has 13 amino acids. Trimming took 10 bases from V and 1 from J, leaving 13 bases between them. The CDR3 here is CATSLGAQETQYF. CDR3 nucleotides: TGTGCCACCTCCCTGGGGGCCCAAGAGACCCAGTACTTC. The entire variable domain, with the rest obtained from reference TRBV2 and TRBJ2-5, is as follows: EPEVTQTPSHQVTQMGQEVILRCVPISNHLYFYWYRQILGQKVEFLVSFYNNEISEKSEIFDDQFSVERPDGSNFTLKIRSTKLEDSAMYFCATSLGAQETQYFGPGTRLLVL.

The chain recombines TRBV5-4 with TRBJ2-3, with a weak D call TRBD2 (6 bases). CDR1 is SGHNT, CDR2 YYREEE, per germline (reference sequence). The CDR3 totals 14 residues. V was clipped by 5 bases and J by 1 base, with 11 bases between them. In DNA form, the CDR3 reads TGTGCCAGCAGAAGGGAGGTTGGCACAGATACGCAGTATTTT. Translated, it gives CASRREVGTDTQYF.

In this sample, this clone turned up many times. The rearrangement joins TRBV7-8 to TRBJ2-1; D ambiguous. The CDR3 loop spans 16 amino acids. CDR1 and CDR2 (germline): SGHVS, FQNEAQ. V was cut by 0 bases and J by 8 bases, with 17 bases left in between. Here the CDR3 reads CASSLALQLRGYEQFF. The CDR3 DNA follows: TGTGCCAGCAGCTTAGCGTTGCAGTTAAGAGGCTATGAGCAGTTCTTC.

This rearrangement joins TRBV7-2 to TRBJ2-7; 7 nucleotides align to TRBD1. The CDR3 sequence is 14 residues long. V lost 5 bases, J lost 4 bases, and 8 bases stayed unmatched. Germline CDR1 and CDR2: SGHTA and FQGNSA. CDR3 nucleotide sequence: TGTGCCAGCAGCATCCGGGACAGAGGATACGAGCAGTACTTC. This sequence encodes CASSIRDRGYEQYF.

CDR3 sequence: CASSYSNQPQHF. The DNA of the CDR3 is TGTGCCAGCAGTTATAGCAATCAGCCCCAGCATTTT. The chain joins TRBV7-2 to TRBJ1-5; no firm D call. CDR3 size: 12 residues. V was shortened by 6 bases and J by 0 bases, with 3 bases between the two germline ends. The V gene's germline CDR1 is SGHTA and CDR2 FQGNSA.

V is TRBV11-2 and J is TRBJ1-2, with 7 positions matching TRBD1. The CDR3 spans 15 residues. Germline trimming cut 1 base from V and 6 bases from J; bases unmatched to any gene: 8. The germline gives CDR1 SGHAT, CDR2 FQNNGV. CDR3 bases: TGTGCCAGCAGCTTAGGACCAGGGGGTCAGGATGGCTACACCTTC. It translates to CASSLGPGGQDGYTF.

CDR3 sequence: CASSIRTGDKNEQFF. CDR3 sequence (DNA): TGTGCCAGTAGTATACGGACAGGGGATAAGAATGAGCAGTTCTTC. This chain connects TRBV19 to TRBJ2-1; the match to TRBD1 covers 9 bases. Germline CDR1 LNHDA, CDR2 SQIVND (reference sequence). The CDR3 has 15 amino acids. V was clipped by 2 bases and J by 7 bases; unmatched bases: 6.

This chain's CDR3 is CASSPDADNYGYTF. The CDR3 DNA sequence: TGTGCCAGCAGCCCAGACGCGGATAACTATGGCTACACCTTC. V gene TRBV5-8 combines with J gene TRBJ1-2; no clear D. Germline CDR1 is SGHTS and CDR2 is YDEGEE. The CDR3 spans 14 residues. Trimming removed 4 bases from V and 1 base from J, with 11 bases in between.

J is TRBJ1-5 and V is TRBV4-3; tentatively, D is TRBD1 (5 bases). CDR1 LGHNA and CDR2 YSLEER come from the germline V gene. The V gene lost 0 bases and the J gene lost 2 bases, with 14 bases spanning the gap. The CDR3 loop spans 17 amino acids. The CDR3 DNA sequence: TGCGCCAGCAGCCAAGATGCGCGGGGCCGGGGCAATCAGCCCCAGCATTTT. This gives the protein CASSQDARGRGNQPQHF.

This chain links TRBV4-1 with TRBJ2-7; 11 bases map to TRBD1. The CDR3 has 16 amino acids. Germline loops: CDR1 MGHRA, CDR2 YSYEKL. V was clipped by 2 bases and J by 2 bases; unmatched bases: 5. The CDR3 reads CASSQSPGQGAYEQYF. CDR3 in DNA: TGCGCCAGCAGCCAAAGCCCGGGACAGGGGGCCTACGAGCAGTACTTC.

The gene calls are TRBV20-1 and TRBJ2-7, with 7 positions matching TRBD2. V shed 6 bases and J 0 bases; nucleotides not matched to a gene: 8. The CDR3 has 14 amino acids. Germline V gene data show CDR1 as DFQATT and CDR2 as SNEGSKA (reference sequence). This chain's CDR3 is CSASAGTNSYEQYF. CDR3 DNA: TGCAGTGCGAGTGCCGGGACTAACTCCTACGAGCAGTACTTC.

The sample holds a few counts of this clone. The V gene is TRBV19, the J gene TRBJ1-1, with 10 nucleotides matching TRBD1. Germline-derived CDR1 and CDR2 are LNHDA and SQIVND (reference sequence). Trimming cost V 8 bases and J 3 bases; bases outside gene matches: 6. This CDR3 spans 14 amino acids. The CDR3 DNA is TGTGCCAGTGACAGGGGGCAAGTATACACTGAAGCTTTCTTT. It translates to CASDRGQVYTEAFF.

The chain has TRBV7-8 and TRBJ2-7; unclear D gene. CDR3 length: 13 amino acids. V dropped 1 base and J dropped 0 bases, with 4 bases sitting between them. CDR1 is SGHVS and CDR2 is FQNEAQ in the germline V gene. CDR3 in DNA: TGTGCCAGCAGCTTAGTCAGCTCCTACGAGCAGTACTTC. It yields the protein CASSLVSSYEQYF.

V gene TRBV4-3 combines with J gene TRBJ2-1; 10 positions agree with TRBD1. This CDR3 is built from 15 residues. Germline loops: CDR1 LGHNA, CDR2 YSLEER. The V segment lost 5 bases and the J segment 8 bases; nucleotides outside the gene matches: 9. CDR3 bases: TGCGCCAGCAGCACCCGACAGGGGGCGTACCATGAGCAGTTCTTC. Amino acid sequence: CASSTRQGAYHEQFF.

This chain links TRBV19 with TRBJ1-4; D is unresolved. Germline V gene data show CDR1 as LNHDA and CDR2 as SQIVND (reference sequence). Trimming took off 5 bases at V and 7 bases at J, with 11 bases between the two ends. This CDR3 region has 13 residues. For the CDR3, the DNA is TGTGCCAGTAGTCCGGACTTTGCTGAAAAACTGTTTTTT. Its protein is CASSPDFAEKLFF. Filled out from reference TRBV19 and TRBJ1-4, the complete variable domain reads DGGITQSPKYLFRKEGQNVTLSCEQNLNHDAMYWYRQDPGQGLRLIYYSQIVNDFQKGDIAEGYSVSREKKESFPLTVTSAQKNPTAFYLCASSPDFAEKLFFGSGTQLSVL.

The V call is TRBV9, the J call TRBJ1-4; no clear D. The V end was cut by 0 bases, the J end by 8 bases, with 11 bases between. This CDR3 is built from 14 residues. CDR1 and CDR2 from the germline V gene are SGDLS and YYNGEE. The CDR3 loop is CASSVDGGREKLFF. As DNA, the CDR3 is TGTGCCAGCAGCGTAGATGGAGGGAGGGAAAAACTGTTTTTT. Full variable domain (missing parts from reference TRBV9 and TRBJ1-4): DSGVTQTPKHLITATGQRVTLRCSPRSGDLSVYWYQQSLDQGLQFLIQYYNGEERAKGNILERFSAQQFPDLHSELNLSSLELGDSALYFCASSVDGGREKLFFGSGTQLSVL.